This TCR beta chain was found in a study of blood T cell repertoires in COVID-19. Overall study context: In each case, the material was cDNA or gDNA derived from T cells, B-cell-depleted T cells, or PBMCs.

The data were produced by immunoSEQ multiplex PCR, yet TCRdb's version contains in-frame clones alone and is incomplete. Among 100,000 to 150,000 clones, roughly 91% were seen once, and the ten largest hold more than 15%. CDR1 and CDR2 (germline): SQVTM, ANQGSEA. The trim removed 4 bases at V and 2 bases at J, leaving 4 bases unmatched. The CDR3 contains 15 residues. The V call is TRBV29-1, the J call TRBJ2-1, with TRBD2 matching over 11 bases. Sequencing was carried out using peripheral blood. The receptor's source is a man aged 50-60 years with active or convalescent COVID-19. DNA of the CDR3: TGCAGCGTTGTACTAGCGGGAGTTACCTACAATGAGCAGTTCTTC. Protein product: CSVVLAGVTYNEQFF.